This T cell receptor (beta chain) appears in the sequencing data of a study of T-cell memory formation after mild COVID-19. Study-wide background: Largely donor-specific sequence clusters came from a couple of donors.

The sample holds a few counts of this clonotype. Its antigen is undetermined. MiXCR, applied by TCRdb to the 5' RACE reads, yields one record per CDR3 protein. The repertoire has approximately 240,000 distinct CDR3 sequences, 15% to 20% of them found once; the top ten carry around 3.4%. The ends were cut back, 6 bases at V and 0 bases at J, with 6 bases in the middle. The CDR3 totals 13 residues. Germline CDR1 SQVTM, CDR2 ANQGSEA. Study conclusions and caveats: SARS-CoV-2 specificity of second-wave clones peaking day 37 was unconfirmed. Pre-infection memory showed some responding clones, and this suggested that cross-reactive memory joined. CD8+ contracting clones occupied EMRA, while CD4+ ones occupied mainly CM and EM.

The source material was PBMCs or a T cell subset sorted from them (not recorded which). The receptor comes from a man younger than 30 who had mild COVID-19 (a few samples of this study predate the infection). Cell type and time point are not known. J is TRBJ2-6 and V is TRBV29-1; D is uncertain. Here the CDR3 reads CSVASSGANVLTF. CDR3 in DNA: TGCAGCGTCGCGAGCTCTGGGGCCAACGTCCTGACTTTC.